The T cell receptor (beta chain) described here comes from a study of OX40 agonist ivuxolimab in advanced cancers. J gave up 3 bases and V 0 bases, and 4 bases lay outside the gene matches. CDR3 length equals 14 residues. Germline V gene lookup returns CDR1 SQVTM and CDR2 ANQGSEA. A note on this clone: Its specificity is unknown.

Regarding the study as a whole: CD8+ T cells were the subset that, on average, had more expanded clones than CD4+. Partial responders dosed at 0.1-3.0 mg/kg displayed clonal expansion ranking among the lowest. Circulating CD4+ and CD8+ T cells showed clonal expansion by week 6 at 0.1 to 3.0 mg/kg.

The repertoire was sequenced with immunoSEQ multiplex PCR; TCRdb's copy has only in-frame clones and lacks some. Among 30,000 to 45,000 clones, roughly 87% were seen once, and the ten largest hold 19%. The J gene is TRBJ1-2, the V gene TRBV29-1, with TRBD1 matching over 7 bases. This receptor was obtained from an adult with an advanced solid tumor such as melanoma, head and neck, liver or kidney cancer. The source material was CD4+ or CD8+ T cells sorted from blood, sampled in a trial of the OX40 agonist ivuxolimab. CDR3 nucleotides: TGCAGCGTTGAAGATCTGACAGGGTACTATGGCTACACCTTC. Translating it yields CSVEDLTGYYGYTF.